These 21 T cell receptor beta chains were sequenced from one sample in a study of OX40 agonist ivuxolimab in advanced cancers. Measured with immunoSEQ multiplex PCR; TCRdb has only the in-frame clones, and not every one. The repertoire holds about 58,000 clones, with 91% as singletons. This material consisted of CD4+ or CD8+ T cells sorted from blood, taken in a trial of the OX40 agonist ivuxolimab. The receptors stem from an adult with an advanced solid tumor such as melanoma, head and neck, liver or kidney cancer.

V gene TRBV2 combines with J gene TRBJ2-7; no clear D gene. Trimming left V 7 bases short and J 3 bases short, with 4 bases between. Looked up from germline, CDR1 is SNHLY and CDR2 is FYNNEI. CDR3 length equals 10 residues. CDR3 protein: CASMGYEQYF. CDR3 DNA sequence: TGTGCCAGCATGGGCTACGAGCAGTACTTC.

V usage is TRBV5-1 and J usage is TRBJ2-7; D call uncertain. The CDR3 sequence is 12 residues long. CDR1 is SGHRS and CDR2 is YFSETQ in the germline V gene. Trimming pared 5 bases from V and 4 bases from J, leaving 10 bases between. DNA of the CDR3: TGCGCCAGCAGTTACGACGGGTACGAGCAGTACTTC. Translated, it gives CASSYDGYEQYF.

The chain is built from TRBV7-9 and TRBJ1-4, with D uncertain. V lost 2 bases to trimming and J lost 6 bases, with 4 bases between them. Germline V gene lookup returns CDR1 SEHNR and CDR2 FQNEAQ (reference sequence). The CDR3 is made up of 12 amino acids. The CDR3 is CASSLKDEKLFF. DNA for the CDR3: TGTGCCAGCAGCTTAAAGGATGAAAAACTGTTTTTT.

This clone has a single count. The rearrangement joins TRBV2 to TRBJ2-3; 15 positions match TRBD2. Germline CDR1 SNHLY, CDR2 FYNNEI. Trimming took 6 bases from V and 6 from J; bases not matched to a gene: 1. CDR3 length: 14 residues. The DNA of the CDR3 is TGTGCCAGCAGGGGACTAGCGGGAGGTGATACGCAGTATTTT. Translated, it gives CASRGLAGGDTQYF. Using reference TRBV2 and TRBJ2-3 for the parts outside the CDR3, the full variable domain is EPEVTQTPSHQVTQMGQEVILRCVPISNHLYFYWYRQILGQKVEFLVSFYNNEISEKSEIFDDQFSVERPDGSNFTLKIRSTKLEDSAMYFCASRGLAGGDTQYFGPGTRLTVL.

V is TRBV10-3 and J is TRBJ2-2; D is perhaps TRBD1 (7 bases). There are 16 residues in the CDR3. CDR1 ENHRY and CDR2 SYGVKD come from the germline V gene. Trimming left V 1 base short and J 4 bases short, with 13 bases between. Here the CDR3 reads CAISELGGGGTGELFF. For the CDR3, the DNA is TGTGCCATCAGTGAGTTAGGAGGGGGCGGCACCGGGGAGCTGTTTTTT.

This clone was recorded only once. The rearrangement links TRBV7-9 to TRBJ2-3, with 8 bases identical to TRBD1. The CDR3 is made up of 16 amino acids. Per germline, CDR1 SEHNR and CDR2 FQNEAQ (reference sequence). Trimming at V came to 1 base and at J to 2 bases, leaving 5 bases not matched to a gene. The CDR3 region has the DNA TGTGCCAGCAGCTTAGACTGGACAGGGATCACAGATACGCAGTATTTT. It codes for CASSLDWTGITDTQYF.

V and J are TRBV7-8 and TRBJ2-2; D is unresolved. Germline V gives CDR1 SGHVS, CDR2 FQNEAQ. This CDR3 has 13 residues. The V end lost 7 bases, the J end lost 2 bases, and 8 bases lay between the germline ends. CDR3 sequence (DNA): TGTGCCAGCACGTTAGGCAACACCGGGGAGCTGTTTTTT. Amino acid sequence: CASTLGNTGELFF.

CDR3 nucleotides: TGTGCCAGCAGTTTGACGGGCGTCAGCTCCTACAATGAGCAGTTCTTC. It codes for CASSLTGVSSYNEQFF. The V and J genes are TRBV27 and TRBJ2-1; D remains ambiguous. The CDR3 runs 16 residues. V lost 3 bases, J lost 0 bases, and 12 bases lay in between. Germline loops: CDR1 MNHEY, CDR2 SMNVEV (reference sequence).

V gene TRBV7-9 combines with J gene TRBJ2-1; 8 bases agree with TRBD2. This CDR3 region has 14 residues. Germline CDR1 SEHNR, CDR2 FQNEAQ (reference sequence). V lost 5 bases and J lost 5; bases outside the gene matches: 5. The CDR3 is CASSQTGGDNEQFF. The CDR3 DNA follows: TGTGCCAGCAGCCAAACGGGGGGGGACAATGAGCAGTTCTTC.

This chain uses TRBV7-9 with TRBJ1-1; TRBD1 might be the D (6 bases). Germline V lookup: CDR1 SEHNR, CDR2 FQNEAQ (reference sequence). V lost 0 bases, J lost 2 bases, and 7 bases lay in between. The CDR3 totals 14 residues. CDR3 nucleotide sequence: TGTGCCAGCAGCTTAGCACAGGGAAACACTGAAGCTTTCTTT. Protein sequence: CASSLAQGNTEAFF.

This chain joins TRBV15 and TRBJ2-7, with 8 bases lining up with TRBD2. CDR3 size: 15 residues. With 0 bases clipped from V and 3 bases from J, the junction kept 4 bases outside the gene matches. CDR1 is LNHNV, CDR2 YYDKDF, per germline (reference sequence). DNA for the CDR3: TGTGCCACCAGCAGAGAGATCGGGAGGGGCTACGAGCAGTACTTC. This encodes CATSREIGRGYEQYF.

This chain joins TRBV11-2 and TRBJ1-1, with D unresolved. V lost 1 base and J lost 0, with 6 bases in between. The CDR3 spans 14 residues. The V gene's germline CDR1 is SGHAT and CDR2 FQNNGV. The CDR3 here is CASSLGAVNTEAFF. The CDR3 DNA reads as TGTGCCAGCAGCTTAGGGGCAGTGAACACTGAAGCTTTCTTT.

The chain combines TRBV28 with TRBJ2-7; 7 nucleotides match TRBD1. This CDR3 spans 15 amino acids. V shed 7 bases and J 4 bases; nucleotides not matched to a gene: 13. Germline V gives CDR1 MDHEN, CDR2 SYDVKM. As DNA, the CDR3 is TGTGCCAGCATTCCCACGACAGGGTTTGCTTACGAGCAGTACTTC. Amino acid sequence: CASIPTTGFAYEQYF. Full variable domain (remainder filled in from reference TRBV28 and TRBJ2-7): DVKVTQSSRYLVKRTGEKVFLECVQDMDHENMFWYRQDPGLGLRLIYFSYDVKMKEKGDIPEGYSVSREKKERFSLILESASTNQTSMYLCASIPTTGFAYEQYFGPGTRLTVT.

V gene TRBV4-1 combines with J gene TRBJ2-1; 8 positions agree with TRBD2. Germline V lookup: CDR1 MGHRA, CDR2 YSYEKL. There are 14 residues in the CDR3. Germline trimming cut 1 base from V and 5 bases from J; bases unmatched to any gene: 1. The CDR3 sequence is CASSQVSGNNEQFF. The CDR3 nucleotides read TGCGCCAGCAGCCAAGTTAGCGGGAACAATGAGCAGTTCTTC.

This clone was picked up one time. The V and J genes are TRBV28 and TRBJ1-5, with D possibly TRBD1 on 6 matching bases. The CDR3 is 15 amino acids. From germline, CDR1 is MDHEN and CDR2 SYDVKM. With 5 bases removed from V and 1 base from J, the gap between germline ends came to 12 bases. This chain's CDR3 is CASSPLQGSNQPQHF. CDR3 bases: TGTGCCAGCAGTCCCCTACAGGGCAGCAATCAGCCCCAGCATTTT.

CDR3 in DNA: TGTGCCAGCAGCCCAAGGACTAGCCCCCTCACAGATACGCAGTATTTT. This sequence encodes CASSPRTSPLTDTQYF. The chain couples TRBV5-4 to TRBJ2-3; 8 nucleotides match TRBD2. V was pared by 4 bases and J by 2 bases, with 9 bases of the junction left unmatched. The CDR3 runs to 16 residues. Germline CDR1 reads SGHNT; CDR2 reads YYREEE (reference sequence).

The rearrangement joins TRBV9 to TRBJ2-7, with D unclear. V dropped 0 bases and J dropped 3 bases, with 4 bases sitting between them. Per germline, CDR1 SGDLS and CDR2 YYNGEE. The CDR3 is made up of 12 amino acids. Here the CDR3 reads CASSVASYEQYF. DNA of the CDR3: TGTGCCAGCAGCGTAGCGAGCTACGAGCAGTACTTC.

V gene TRBV5-6 combines with J gene TRBJ1-2; D gene uncertain. Per the germline V gene, CDR1 is SGHDT and CDR2 is YYEEEE. Trimming took 2 bases from V and 4 from J, leaving 9 bases between them. CDR3 length equals 13 residues. CDR3 sequence (DNA): TGTGCCAGCAGCTTAAGGAGTCCCTATGGCTACACCTTC. As protein: CASSLRSPYGYTF.

The chain couples TRBV23-1 to TRBJ2-7; a possible D gene is TRBD2 (6 bases). TRBV23-1 is an ORF; its function is uncertain. V lost 2 bases, J lost 0 bases, and 20 bases lay in between. The CDR3 has 18 residues. CDR3 loop: CASSQQDLWVGGSYEQYF. As DNA, the CDR3 is TGCGCCAGCAGTCAACAGGATCTCTGGGTCGGGGGCTCCTACGAGCAGTACTTC.

V usage is TRBV9 and J usage is TRBJ2-2; the D is unclear. CDR3 length: 14 residues. V dropped 0 bases and J dropped 7 bases, with 10 bases sitting between them. Germline CDR1 reads SGDLS; CDR2 reads YYNGEE. CDR3 in amino acids: CASSVAGLGGELFF. The CDR3 nucleotides are TGTGCCAGCAGCGTAGCGGGTTTGGGCGGGGAGCTGTTTTTT.

The chain recombines TRBV5-1 with TRBJ2-7, with D possibly called TRBD1 or TRBD2 (5 bases each). Germline loops: CDR1 SGHRS, CDR2 YFSETQ. This CDR3 has 14 residues. V was cut by 4 bases and J by 0 bases, with 11 bases left in between. The CDR3 sequence: CASSPGLLSYEQYF. The CDR3, as DNA: TGCGCCAGCAGCCCGGGGCTACTCTCCTACGAGCAGTACTTC.